The next 10 T cell receptor beta chains were all read from a single sample in a study of lung T cells in sarcoidosis with Löfgren's syndrome. TCRdb analysed the reads with MiXCR anew, one entry per CDR3 protein. The sample holds tens of thousands of distinct CDR3 sequences, about 20% seen once. Sequencing was carried out using CD4+ T cells from PBMCs. The receptors come from a human donor with sarcoidosis (Löfgren's syndrome or another form), or a control subject (not recorded which).

The chain has TRBV3-1 and TRBJ2-7; the D gene is possibly TRBD1 (6 bases). Trimming took 4 bases from V and 3 from J, leaving 13 bases between them. Germline CDR1 is LGHDT and CDR2 is YNNKEL (reference sequence). The CDR3 consists of 14 residues. CDR3 sequence: CASSPSLQGYEQYF. CDR3 nucleotide sequence: TGTGCCAGCAGCCCCTCCCTACAGGGCTACGAGCAGTACTTC.

A word on this clonotype: A much larger clone differs from this one at a single base, so this may be a read error. V gene TRBV28 combines with J gene TRBJ2-7; 8 bases are shared with TRBD1. In germline, CDR1 is MDHEN, CDR2 SYDVKM. The CDR3 covers 15 residues. The trim removed 4 bases at V and 6 bases at J, leaving 11 bases unmatched. The CDR3 DNA is TGTGCCAGCAGTTCACCCGGGGCAGGGGGCCGCGAGCAGTACTTC. Its protein product is CASSSPGAGGREQYF.

This clonotype was detected only a few times. This chain connects TRBV30 to TRBJ2-3; tentatively, D is TRBD2 (6 bases). The CDR3 totals 15 residues. V was trimmed by 2 bases and J by 5 bases, leaving 17 bases between them. CDR1 and CDR2 (germline): GTSNPN, SVGIG (reference sequence). This CDR3 reads CAWSQTRLSGDTQYF. The CDR3 DNA is TGTGCCTGGAGTCAGACTAGGCTTTCGGGAGATACGCAGTATTTT.

About this clonotype itself: Since a much larger clone is just one base distant, this may be a read error. J is TRBJ2-1 and V is TRBV20-1, with 10 bases fitting TRBD1. This CDR3 region has 14 residues. Germline V CDR1 and CDR2: DFQATT, SNEGSKA (reference sequence). CDR3 protein: CSAGDRGSYNGQFF. In DNA form, the CDR3 reads TGCAGTGCTGGGGACAGGGGCTCCTACAATGGGCAGTTCTTC.

This clonotype was counted only a few times. The rearrangement uses TRBV10-3 and TRBJ1-5, with D possibly TRBD1 on 5 matching bases. With 0 bases removed from V and 7 bases from J, the gap between germline ends came to 10 bases. This CDR3 has 14 amino acids. CDR1 and CDR2 (germline): ENHRY, SYGVKD. The CDR3, as DNA: TGTGCCATCAGTGAGTCTTCAGGGAACCAGCCCCAGCATTTT. Protein sequence: CAISESSGNQPQHF.

In its sample, this clonotype was seen many times. The chain joins TRBV6-6 to TRBJ2-3; TRBD1 aligns across 7 bases. In germline, CDR1 is MNHNY, CDR2 SVGAGI (reference sequence). V shed 3 bases and J 4 bases; nucleotides not matched to a gene: 7. The CDR3 runs to 15 residues. CDR3 coding DNA: TGTGCCAGCAGTTATTCGAGACAGGGACCAGATACGCAGTATTTT. This encodes CASSYSRQGPDTQYF.

In this sample, this clonotype turned up many times. The V call is TRBV27, the J call TRBJ2-6; no definite D call. Deletions cut 8 bases from V and 3 bases from J, with 8 bases between. The CDR3 consists of 13 residues. Per the germline V gene, CDR1 is MNHEY and CDR2 is SMNVEV (reference sequence). Here the CDR3 reads CASCGLGANVLTF. The CDR3 DNA reads as TGTGCCAGCTGTGGCCTTGGGGCCAACGTCCTGACTTTC.

At least ten counts were recorded for this clonotype. The chain employs TRBV7-9 and TRBJ2-7, with 13 bases aligning to TRBD2. There are 16 residues in the CDR3. V shed 5 bases, J shed 4 bases, and the junction held 8 bases outside the gene matches. The V gene's germline CDR1 is SEHNR and CDR2 FQNEAQ (reference sequence). CDR3 loop: CASSRTSGRGLYEQYF. CDR3 in DNA: TGTGCCAGCAGCAGGACTAGCGGGAGAGGTCTTTACGAGCAGTACTTC.

As to this clonotype: In this CDR3 the conserved last residue, phenylalanine or tryptophan, is missing, so a read error is likely. The chain employs TRBV29-1 and TRBJ1-1; 7 nucleotides line up with TRBD1. The CDR3 sequence is 14 residues long. From germline, CDR1 is SQVTM and CDR2 ANQGSEA. With 5 bases clipped from V and 0 bases from J, the junction kept 6 bases outside the gene matches. The CDR3 region is CSVRPQGVNTEAFS. For the CDR3, the DNA is TGCAGCGTTAGACCCCAGGGGGTGAACACTGAAGCTTTCTCT.

This rearrangement joins TRBV7-9 to TRBJ2-7; possible D gene TRBD1, 7 bases. V was clipped by 6 bases and J by 2 bases, with 17 bases between them. Germline assignment: CDR1 SEHNR and CDR2 FQNEAQ (reference sequence). This CDR3 is 15 amino acids long. CDR3 loop: CASRDETGRPYEQYF. The CDR3 region has the DNA TGTGCCAGCAGAGACGAGACAGGGAGGCCCTACGAGCAGTACTTC.